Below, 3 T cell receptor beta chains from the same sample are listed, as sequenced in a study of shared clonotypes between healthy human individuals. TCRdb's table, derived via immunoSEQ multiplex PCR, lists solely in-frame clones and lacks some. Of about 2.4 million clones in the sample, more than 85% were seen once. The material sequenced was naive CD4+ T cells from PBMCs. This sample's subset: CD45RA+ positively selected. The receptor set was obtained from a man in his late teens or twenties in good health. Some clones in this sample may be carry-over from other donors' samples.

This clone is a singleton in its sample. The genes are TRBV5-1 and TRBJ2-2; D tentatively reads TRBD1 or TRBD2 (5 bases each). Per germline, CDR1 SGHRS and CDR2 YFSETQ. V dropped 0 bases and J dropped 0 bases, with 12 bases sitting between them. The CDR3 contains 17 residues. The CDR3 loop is CASSLGWGSANTGELFF. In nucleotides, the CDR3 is TGCGCCAGCAGCTTGGGTTGGGGGTCGGCGAACACCGGGGAGCTGTTTTTT. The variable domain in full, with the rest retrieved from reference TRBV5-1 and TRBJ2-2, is KAGVTQTPRYLIKTRGQQVTLSCSPISGHRSVSWYQQTPGQGLQFLFEYFSETQRNKGNFPGRFSGRQFSNSRSEMNVSTLELGDSALYLCASSLGWGSANTGELFFGEGSRLTVL.

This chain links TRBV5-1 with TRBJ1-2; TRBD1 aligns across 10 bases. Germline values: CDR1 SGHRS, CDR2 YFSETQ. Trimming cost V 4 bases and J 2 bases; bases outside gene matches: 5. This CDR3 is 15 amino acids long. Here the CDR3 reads CASSPTGGSNYGYTF. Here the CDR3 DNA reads TGCGCCAGCAGCCCGACAGGGGGCTCGAACTATGGCTACACCTTC.

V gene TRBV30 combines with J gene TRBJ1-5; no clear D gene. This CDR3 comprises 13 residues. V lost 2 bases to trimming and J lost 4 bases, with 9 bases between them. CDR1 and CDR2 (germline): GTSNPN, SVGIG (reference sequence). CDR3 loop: CAWSRLGNQPQHF. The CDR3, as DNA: TGTGCCTGGAGTAGGTTGGGGAATCAGCCCCAGCATTTT. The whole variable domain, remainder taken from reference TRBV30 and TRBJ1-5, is SQTIHQWPATLVQPVGSPLSLECTVEGTSNPNLYWYRQAAGRGLQLLFYSVGIGQISSEVPQNLSASRPQDRQFILSSKKLLLSDSGFYLCAWSRLGNQPQHFGDGTRLSIL.